The rows below give T cell receptor beta chains drawn from one sample of a study of CD8 T cells in Susac syndrome. TCRdb re-derived calls from the immunoSEQ multiplex PCR reads in MiXCR, one entry per CDR3 protein. The profile shows 150,000 to 200,000 distinct CDR3 sequences, more than 90% of them singletons. Sequences were obtained from CD4+ T cells from PBMCs. Receptors originate from a human donor in good health. Each CDR3 is given with its conserved first and last residue. The D gene is left open where the match is weak. Expanded clones get a size class; other rows say once, few or many, or leave the size out.

v_call	clone_size	cdr3_length	j_call	d_call	cdr3_aa	cdr3_nt
TRBV7-2	.	12	TRBJ2-2	.	CASSYETGELFF	TGTGCCAGCAGCTACGAAACCGGGGAGCTGTTTTTT
TRBV5-1	.	14	TRBJ1-6	TRBD1	CASTQGTGTSPLHF	TGCGCCAGCACCCAGGGGACAGGGACTTCACCCCTCCACTTT
TRBV29-1	.	11	TRBJ1-1	.	CSVDGGPEAFF	TGCAGCGTTGATGGCGGGCCTGAAGCTTTCTTT
TRBV20-1	once	11	TRBJ2-1	.	CSAPNRNEQFF	TGCAGTGCCCCTAACCGGAATGAGCAGTTCTTC
TRBV3-1	.	14	TRBJ1-6	TRBD1	CASSHRDRRSPLHF	TGTGCCAGCAGCCACCGGGACAGGAGATCACCCCTCCACTTT
TRBV20-1	.	16	TRBJ2-3	.	CSARDIGGPATDTQYF	TGCAGTGCTAGGGACATCGGGGGGCCGGCGACAGATACGCAGTATTTT
TRBV10-3	.	13	TRBJ1-6	TRBD1	CAIGTAKNSPLHF	TGTGCCATCGGGACAGCAAAAAATTCACCCCTCCACTTT
TRBV12-3/TRBV12-4	.	11	TRBJ2-1	.	CASSNDNEQFF	TGTGCCAGCAGTAACGACAATGAGCAGTTCTTC
TRBV6-6	.	14	TRBJ1-6	TRBD1	CASIPGQGNSPLHF	TGTGCCAGCATTCCGGGACAGGGTAATTCACCCCTCCACTTT
TRBV5-1	.	16	TRBJ2-1	TRBD2	CASRTGGGPSYNEQFF	TGCGCCAGCAGGACCGGCGGGGGACCATCCTACAATGAGCAGTTCTTC
TRBV20-1	once	14	TRBJ2-1	.	CSARDRVFYNEQFF	TGCAGTGCTAGAGACAGGGTCTTCTACAATGAGCAGTTCTTC
TRBV28	.	16	TRBJ2-7	TRBD1	CASSLIRDRGTYEQYF	TGTGCCAGCAGTTTAATTCGGGACAGGGGGACCTACGAGCAGTACTTC
TRBV3-1	once	15	TRBJ2-5	.	CASSRRSGGGETQYF	TGTGCCAGCAGCCGCAGGTCCGGCGGTGGAGAGACCCAGTACTTC
TRBV12-3/TRBV12-4	.	13	TRBJ1-1	.	CASSLLLTTEAFF	TGTGCCAGCAGCCTCCTATTGACCACTGAAGCTTTCTTT
TRBV15	.	13	TRBJ2-3	.	CATSSLAPDTQYF	TGTGCCACCAGCAGTCTAGCGCCAGATACGCAGTATTTT
TRBV2	.	14	TRBJ1-2	TRBD1	CASSWDSLNYGYTF	TGTGCCAGCAGTTGGGACAGCCTTAACTATGGCTACACCTTC
TRBV29-1	.	15	TRBJ2-3	TRBD1	CSVEVHRGRGDTQYF	TGCAGCGTTGAAGTTCACAGGGGGCGAGGAGATACGCAGTATTTT
TRBV7-9	.	16	TRBJ2-3	TRBD2	CASSPREVAGSDTQYF	TGTGCCAGCAGCCCCCGCGAGGTAGCGGGGTCAGATACGCAGTATTTT
TRBV3-1	.	14	TRBJ1-6	.	CASSSAPGNSPLHF	TGTGCCAGCAGCTCGGCCCCAGGAAATTCACCCCTCCACTTT
TRBV5-6	.	11	TRBJ2-5	.	CASGRRETQYF	TGTGCCAGCGGCCGTAGAGAGACCCAGTACTTC
TRBV29-1	.	14	TRBJ2-5	TRBD2	CSVEVAGKGETQYF	TGCAGCGTTGAGGTAGCGGGGAAAGGAGAGACCCAGTACTTC
TRBV6-2/TRBV6-3	once	16	TRBJ1-1	.	CASSYSKGRRNTEAFF	TGTGCCAGCAGTTACTCGAAGGGGAGGAGGAACACTGAAGCTTTCTTT
TRBV7-2	.	14	TRBJ1-1	TRBD1	CASSFQQGVTEAFF	TGTGCCAGCAGCTTTCAGCAGGGGGTCACTGAAGCTTTCTTT
TRBV18	.	13	TRBJ1-1	.	CASSPGRDTEAFF	TGTGCCAGCTCACCAGGCAGGGACACTGAAGCTTTCTTT
TRBV29-1	.	14	TRBJ2-5	TRBD2	CSVGGGRVAETQYF	TGCAGCGTTGGGGGGGGACGTGTGGCAGAGACCCAGTACTTC
TRBV29-1	.	12	TRBJ1-1	TRBD1	CSVGDSYTEAFF	TGCAGCGTTGGGGACAGTTACACTGAAGCTTTCTTT
TRBV14	once	15	TRBJ2-1	.	CASSHPQRSYNEQFF	TGTGCCAGCAGCCACCCTCAGAGATCCTACAATGAGCAGTTCTTC
TRBV4-3	.	14	TRBJ2-7	.	CASSRTLRSYEQYF	TGCGCCAGCAGCCGCACCCTGAGGTCCTACGAGCAGTACTTC
TRBV5-6	.	13	TRBJ2-2	.	CASRPGASGELFF	TGTGCCAGCAGGCCAGGGGCTAGCGGGGAGCTGTTTTTT
TRBV29-1	.	12	TRBJ2-5	.	CSVEYSQETQYF	TGCAGCGTTGAGTACAGTCAAGAGACCCAGTACTTC
TRBV29-1	.	16	TRBJ2-3	.	CSVGGVTGQSTDTQYF	TGCAGCGTTGGAGGGGTAACAGGGCAGAGCACAGATACGCAGTATTTT
TRBV29-1	.	13	TRBJ2-7	.	CSVEVTASYEQYF	TGCAGCGTTGAGGTGACAGCCTCCTACGAGCAGTACTTC
TRBV9	once	13	TRBJ1-6	.	CASSSDGDSPLHF	TGTGCCAGCAGCAGTGACGGGGATTCACCCCTCCACTTT
TRBV20-1	.	14	TRBJ1-6	.	CSAAKTGSNSPLHF	TGCAGTGCCGCGAAAACAGGGTCCAATTCACCCCTCCACTTT
TRBV29-1	.	13	TRBJ1-4	.	CSVESPDNEKLFF	TGCAGCGTTGAAAGCCCAGATAATGAAAAACTGTTTTTT
TRBV6-2/TRBV6-3	.	12	TRBJ1-5	.	CASSPPGQPQHF	TGTGCCAGCAGTCCGCCCGGGCAGCCCCAGCATTTT